One sample yielded the 25 T cell receptor beta chains listed below, sequenced in a study of HIV-infected children after antiretroviral therapy interruption. The treatment was: PENTA 11 planned treatment interruption arm or continuous ART arm. Unique molecular identifiers were included in an RNA-based 3' RACE TCR library. TCRdb redid the calling of the 3' RACE reads with MiXCR, one entry per CDR3 protein. The profile covers about 89,000 distinct CDR3 sequences, with less than 7% appearing a single time and roughly 1% taken by the ten largest. The sample was CD45RA+ CD4+ T cells from PBMCs, pooled from several time points, taken from a donor given antiretroviral therapy, either interrupted or continuous. Regarding subset: naive CD4+ CD45RA+ CD45RO- T cells. These receptors originate from a pool of human donors with HIV.

In this sample, this clonotype turned up many times. Written as DNA, the CDR3 is TGCAGTGCTCCGGACCGTCGAACCGGGGAGCTGTTTTTT. Amino acid sequence: CSAPDRRTGELFF. The chain uses TRBV20-1 and TRBJ2-2; D gene uncertain. The germline V gene has CDR1 DFQATT and CDR2 SNEGSKA (reference sequence). V was cut by 5 bases and J by 5 bases, with 12 bases left in between. This CDR3 is 13 amino acids long.

This clonotype was found many times. This CDR3 is CASRKGDRDRETNFEKLFF. DNA for the CDR3: TGCGCCAGCCGAAAAGGTGACCGGGACAGGGAGACGAATTTTGAAAAACTGTTTTTT. The rearrangement joins TRBV10-1 to TRBJ1-4, with 9 bases lining up with TRBD1. The J segment lost 7 bases and the V segment lost 8 bases, leaving 23 bases of the junction unmatched. Germline V gene data show CDR1 as WNHNN and CDR2 as SYGVQD (reference sequence). This CDR3 has 19 residues.

Many counts were recorded for this clonotype. This CDR3 is CASRGQRNTEAFF. The CDR3 DNA is TGTGCCAGCCGCGGACAAAGGAACACTGAAGCTTTCTTT. V and J are TRBV12-3 or TRBV12-4 and TRBJ1-1; a possible D gene is TRBD1 (5 bases). The CDR3 totals 13 residues. V was shortened by 8 bases and J by 1 base, with 11 bases between the two germline ends.

The chain joins TRBV29-1 to TRBJ2-7; TRBD2 aligns across 7 bases. CDR1 and CDR2 (germline): SQVTM, ANQGSEA. Trimming cost V 4 bases and J 2 bases; bases outside gene matches: 8. The CDR3 sequence is 14 residues long. CDR3 nucleotides: TGCAGCGTTGTGAGCGGGACCGGTACCTACGAGCAGTACTTC. It yields the protein CSVVSGTGTYEQYF.

CDR3 nucleotide sequence: TGTGCCAGCAGAGGGGACGGCCCCTCCTACGAGCAGTACTTC. It specifies CASRGDGPSYEQYF. The chain employs TRBV6-2 or TRBV6-3 and TRBJ2-7; D assignment may be TRBD1 or TRBD2 (5 bases each). Germline V lookup: CDR1 MNHEY, CDR2 SVGEGT. V lost 6 bases to trimming and J lost 0 bases, with 12 bases between them. CDR3 size: 14 residues.

The genes are TRBV15 and TRBJ2-1; 11 bases match TRBD2. The CDR3 has 16 residues. With V trimmed by 3 bases and J by 4 bases, 5 bases remained unmatched. Per the germline V gene, CDR1 is LNHNV and CDR2 is YYDKDF (reference sequence). The CDR3 is CATSSLTSGTYNEQFF. The DNA for the CDR3 is TGTGCCACCAGCAGCTTGACTAGCGGGACGTACAATGAGCAGTTCTTC.

Many counts were recorded for this clonotype. This sequence joins TRBV7-9 and TRBJ2-1; 10 positions match TRBD2. Germline CDR1 reads SEHNR; CDR2 reads FQNEAQ (reference sequence). V lost 5 bases and J lost 4; bases outside the gene matches: 8. The CDR3 covers 16 residues. As DNA, the CDR3 is TGTGCCAGCAGCCGTCTAGGACTAGCGGATTACAATGAGCAGTTCTTC. It encodes CASSRLGLADYNEQFF. The variable domain in full, completed from reference TRBV7-9 and TRBJ2-1, reads DTGVSQNPRHKITKRGQNVTFRCDPISEHNRLYWYRQTLGQGPEFLTYFQNEAQLEKSRLLSDRFSAERPKGSFSTLEIQRTEQGDSAMYLCASSRLGLADYNEQFFGPGTRLTVL.

In this sample, this clonotype turned up many times. The chain uses TRBV10-3 and TRBJ1-4, with a weak D call TRBD1 (5 bases). The CDR3 contains 15 residues. Trimming cost V 6 bases and J 2 bases, with 13 bases left between them. The germline CDR1 and CDR2 sequences are ENHRY and SYGVKD. For the CDR3, the DNA is TGTGCCATCAGCGGGGGGTCAGCCACTAATGAAAAACTGTTTTTT. Protein sequence: CAISGGSATNEKLFF.

This clonotype was recorded a few times. The junction does not match germline at one end; this may be a read error. CDR3 residues: CASSGTPPQTQHF. CDR3 bases: TGTGCCAGCAGTGGTACTCCCCCTCAGACCCAGCATTTT. The chain employs TRBV2 and TRBJ1-5; D is uncertain. The V gene's germline CDR1 is SNHLY and CDR2 FYNNEI. The CDR3 has 13 amino acids.

This clonotype was found many times. This chain links TRBV9 with TRBJ1-1; 10 bases align to TRBD1. The germline V gene encodes CDR1 SGDLS and CDR2 YYNGEE. This CDR3 comprises 14 residues. The V and J ends lost 2 bases and 4 bases, in that order; junction bases with no gene match: 2. The CDR3 bases are TGTGCCAGCAGCGTGCGGGACAGGGGCACTGAAGCTTTCTTT. Translation: CASSVRDRGTEAFF.

This clonotype was detected ten times or more. This chain links TRBV5-1 with TRBJ1-1; D is ambiguous. Germline V CDR1 and CDR2: SGHRS, YFSETQ. The length of the CDR3 is 15 residues. V lost 0 bases, J lost 0 bases, and 9 bases lay in between. The CDR3 spells CASSLVPVLNTEAFF. In DNA, the CDR3 is TGCGCCAGCAGCTTGGTTCCCGTACTGAACACTGAAGCTTTCTTT.

This clonotype has at least ten counts. J is TRBJ2-7 and V is TRBV7-9; possible D gene TRBD1, 5 bases. Germline CDR1 is SEHNR and CDR2 is FQNEAQ (reference sequence). The CDR3 has 15 residues. Trimming shortened V by 2 bases and J by 0 bases, and 11 bases separated the two germline ends. The CDR3 DNA reads as TGTGCCAGCAGCTTAAAGGACACCGGCTCCTACGAGCAGTACTTC. Translated: CASSLKDTGSYEQYF.

This clonotype was seen at least ten times. The V and J genes are TRBV20-1 and TRBJ1-1; the match to TRBD1 covers 8 bases. CDR1 DFQATT and CDR2 SNEGSKA come from the germline V gene (reference sequence). This CDR3 has 11 residues. Trimming cost V 4 bases and J 6 bases; bases outside gene matches: 1. The CDR3 region is CSATDRAEAFF. The DNA for the CDR3 is TGCAGTGCTACGGACAGGGCTGAAGCTTTCTTT.

This clonotype was counted ten times or more. This chain joins TRBV20-1 and TRBJ1-2; D call uncertain. Per germline, CDR1 DFQATT and CDR2 SNEGSKA (reference sequence). Trimming removed 3 bases at V and 2 bases at J, with 10 bases between. The CDR3 is 13 residues long. The CDR3 DNA is TGCAGTGCTAGCCGGGCGGCGAACTATGGCTACACCTTC. Translation gives CSASRAANYGYTF.

By share of the sample, this clonotype is medium-sized. The chain recombines TRBV6-6 with TRBJ1-6; D possibly corresponds to TRBD1 (5 bases). V lost 6 bases to trimming and J lost 9 bases, with 12 bases between them. The CDR3 length is 13 residues. Germline V lookup: CDR1 MNHNY, CDR2 SVGAGI (reference sequence). The CDR3 reads CASRVGTSSPLHF. The CDR3 DNA follows: TGTGCCAGCAGAGTGGGGACGTCTTCACCCCTCCACTTT.

This sequence joins TRBV10-3 and TRBJ2-3; D not certain. This CDR3 has 11 amino acids. Germline V gene lookup returns CDR1 ENHRY and CDR2 SYGVKD. Trimming shortened V by 3 bases and J by 6 bases, and 4 bases separated the two germline ends. The CDR3, as DNA: TGTGCCATCAGTGAATCGGATACGCAGTATTTT. Protein sequence: CAISESDTQYF.

This clonotype was observed many times. The J gene is TRBJ1-1, the V gene TRBV6-1; 10 bases match TRBD1. Losses at the gene ends were 6 bases for V and 4 bases for J; bases not matched to a gene: 5. Germline loops: CDR1 MNHNS, CDR2 SASEGT. This CDR3 comprises 14 residues. CDR3 coding DNA: TGTGCCAGCAGCCTCGACAGGGGGCTCACTGAAGCTTTCTTT. Its protein is CASSLDRGLTEAFF.

This clonotype appeared many times. The J gene is TRBJ2-7, the V gene TRBV12-3 or TRBV12-4; 8 nucleotides line up with TRBD2. The ends lost 6 bases at V and 0 bases at J; junction bases unmatched: 4. This CDR3 is built from 14 residues. CDR3 in DNA: TGTGCCAGCAGGCGGGGGGCCACCTCCTACGAGCAGTACTTC. Its protein product is CASRRGATSYEQYF.

Only a few counts were recorded for this clonotype. V is TRBV29-1 and J is TRBJ2-5; D perhaps matches TRBD2 (5 bases). This CDR3 is built from 12 residues. Germline CDR1 is SQVTM and CDR2 is ANQGSEA. Trimming left V 3 bases short and J 5 bases short, with 10 bases between. The CDR3 sequence is CSVDEGAETQYF. The DNA for the CDR3 is TGCAGCGTTGATGAGGGTGCGGAGACCCAGTACTTC.

This clonotype came up a few times. The chain couples TRBV5-1 to TRBJ2-7; D is uncertain. CDR1 and CDR2 from the germline V gene are SGHRS and YFSETQ. Between the trimmed V and J ends, which lost 0 bases and 1 base, there was a span of 8 bases. This CDR3 has 14 residues. The CDR3 loop is CASSLAGLSYEQYF. The CDR3 DNA sequence: TGCGCCAGCAGCTTGGCCGGCCTGTCCTACGAGCAGTACTTC.

At least ten counts were recorded for this clonotype. At one of its ends the junction is not consistent with the germline gene, which may arise from a read error. The rearrangement links TRBV6-4 to TRBJ1-6; 9 nucleotides line up with TRBD1. The CDR3 has 14 residues. Looked up from germline, CDR1 is MRHNA and CDR2 is SNTAGT. The CDR3 is CASGDRGYNSPLYF. The CDR3 coding sequence is TGTGCCAGCGGTGACAGGGGGTATAATTCGCCCCTCTACTTT.

The chain carries TRBV7-2 and TRBJ1-5; D is unclear. CDR3 length: 16 amino acids. V was pared by 1 base and J by 1 base, with 11 bases between. Per germline, CDR1 SGHTA and CDR2 FQGNSA. The CDR3 reads CASSLDAAGSNQPQHF. The CDR3 nucleotides are TGTGCCAGCAGCTTAGATGCAGCCGGGAGCAATCAGCCCCAGCATTTT.

This clonotype was counted between two and nine times. The chain is built from TRBV12-3 or TRBV12-4 and TRBJ2-3, with 8 bases matching TRBD1. The CDR3 contains 16 residues. V dropped 6 bases and J dropped 1; count of bases not matched to a gene: 9. Here the CDR3 reads CASSNRDRGGTDTQYF. Written as DNA, the CDR3 is TGTGCCAGCAGCAACCGCGACAGGGGAGGCACAGATACGCAGTATTTT.

This clonotype was counted many times. The chain couples TRBV15 to TRBJ1-1, with D possibly TRBD1 on 6 matching bases. CDR3 length: 16 residues. In germline, CDR1 is LNHNV, CDR2 YYDKDF (reference sequence). V lost 5 bases, J lost 6 bases, and 22 bases lay in between. CDR3 DNA sequence: TGTGCCACCAGCGTCGGGTGGGGGGGGCGCGTCGCTGAAGCTTTCTTT. It encodes CATSVGWGGRVAEAFF.

This chain connects TRBV10-3 to TRBJ1-6; 8 bases fit TRBD1. V lost 0 bases, J lost 6 bases, and 1 base stayed unmatched. CDR1 and CDR2 from the germline V gene are ENHRY and SYGVKD. The CDR3 contains 15 residues. DNA for the CDR3: TGTGCCATCAGTGAGTCCAGGGGGCCTAATTCACCCCTCCACTTT. Translation: CAISESRGPNSPLHF.